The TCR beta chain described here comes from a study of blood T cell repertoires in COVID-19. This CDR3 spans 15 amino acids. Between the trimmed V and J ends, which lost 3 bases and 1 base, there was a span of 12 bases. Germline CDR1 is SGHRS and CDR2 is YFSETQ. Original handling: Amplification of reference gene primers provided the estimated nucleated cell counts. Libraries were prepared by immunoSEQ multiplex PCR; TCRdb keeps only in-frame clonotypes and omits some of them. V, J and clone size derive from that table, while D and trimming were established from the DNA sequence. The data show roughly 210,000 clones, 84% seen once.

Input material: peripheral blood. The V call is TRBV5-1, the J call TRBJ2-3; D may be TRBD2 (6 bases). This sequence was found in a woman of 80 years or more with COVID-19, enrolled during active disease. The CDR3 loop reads CASSSLASGTDTQYF. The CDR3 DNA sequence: TGCGCCAGCAGCTCCCTAGCGTCCGGCACAGATACGCAGTATTTT.